Presented here are 11 T cell receptor beta chains from one specimen sequenced in a study of blood T cell repertoires in COVID-19. Sequenced by immunoSEQ multiplex PCR; TCRdb stores in-frame clones only, minus some. The sample lists 150,000 to 200,000 clones; around four fifths were seen once. Input material: peripheral blood. All receptors come from a man in his forties who had recovered from COVID-19.

This sequence joins TRBV11-2 and TRBJ2-7; the D gene is possibly TRBD1 (5 bases). CDR3 length: 14 residues. Deletions cut 1 base from V and 4 bases from J, with 11 bases between. Germline V gives CDR1 SGHAT, CDR2 FQNNGV. The CDR3 bases are TGTGCCAGCAGCTTAGGGAAGGGGAATTACGAGCAGTACTTC. It is translated as CASSLGKGNYEQYF. Drawing the rest from reference TRBV11-2 and TRBJ2-7, the complete variable domain is EAGVAQSPRYKIIEKRQSVAFWCNPISGHATLYWYQQILGQGPKLLIQFQNNGVVDDSQLPKDRFSAERLKGVDSTLKIQPAKLEDSAVYLCASSLGKGNYEQYFGPGTRLTVT.

This clone has just a few counts. The chain couples TRBV21-1 to TRBJ2-2; the table's D call TRBD2 went unverified against the DNA. TRBV21-1 is described as a pseudogene. The CDR3 extends over 16 amino acids. In DNA form, the CDR3 reads TGTGCCAGCAGCAAAGAAAGGGAGCGATACACCGGGGAGCTGTTTTTT. Translated: CASSKERERYTGELFF.

This clone has more than one count but fewer than ten. The chain joins TRBV30 to TRBJ1-6; a possible D gene is TRBD1 (6 bases). The CDR3 length is 13 residues. Germline values: CDR1 GTSNPN, CDR2 SVGIG (reference sequence). V lost 2 bases and J lost 11, with 13 bases in between. The CDR3 protein is CAWSIQGSTPLHF. The CDR3 coding sequence is TGTGCCTGGAGTATACAGGGTTCCACACCCCTCCACTTT.

A note on this clone: One end of the junction is discordant with germline, which a read error may explain. The CDR3 here is CASSPNGGEGFRF. The CDR3 DNA is TGTGCCAGCAGCCCGAACGGGGGGGAGGGATTTCGCTTT. The rearrangement links TRBV11-2 to TRBJ1-1; D possibly corresponds to TRBD1 (5 bases). Germline CDR1 and CDR2: SGHAT and FQNNGV. CDR3 size: 13 residues.

V usage is TRBV9 and J usage is TRBJ2-7; 9 nucleotides line up with TRBD1. Germline CDR1 reads SGDLS; CDR2 reads YYNGEE. J was trimmed by 3 bases and V by 3 bases; bases with no gene match: 7. The CDR3 covers 15 residues. This CDR3 is CASSDRDRVVYEQYF. The CDR3 bases are TGTGCCAGCAGCGACCGGGACAGGGTGGTCTACGAGCAGTACTTC.

The CDR3 spells CASSQVVREQFYEQYF. The CDR3 DNA reads as TGCGCCAGCAGCCAAGTAGTGCGGGAGCAGTTCTACGAGCAGTACTTC. This chain uses TRBV4-3 with TRBJ2-7; 7 bases map to TRBD2. Germline-derived CDR1 and CDR2 are LGHNA and YSLEER. The V gene end was trimmed by 1 base and the J gene end by 3 bases; junction bases not matched to a gene: 9. This CDR3 is built from 16 residues.

The chain employs TRBV5-4 and TRBJ1-2; 7 nucleotides align to TRBD1. Germline V gene sequence: CDR1 SGHNT, CDR2 YYREEE (reference sequence). V shed 0 bases, J shed 5 bases, and the junction held 1 base outside the gene matches. This CDR3 contains 13 residues. DNA of the CDR3: TGTGCCAGCAGCTTGGACAGGGGATATGGCTACACCTTC. This gives the protein CASSLDRGYGYTF.

This clone was picked up one time. The rearrangement uses TRBV21-1 and TRBJ1-1; TRBD1, the D gene given by the table, was not confirmed from the DNA. TRBV21-1 is noted as a pseudogene. The CDR3 loop spans 18 amino acids. CDR3: CASSTPPRGGEVNTEAFF. CDR3 in DNA: TGTGCCAGCAGCACCCCCCCGCGAGGGGGCGAAGTGAACACTGAAGCTTTCTTT.

The V call is TRBV10-1, the J call TRBJ2-5, with D tentatively TRBD2 (5 bases). V was trimmed by 2 bases and J by 5 bases, leaving 15 bases between them. The CDR3 has 15 residues. CDR1 and CDR2 (germline): WNHNN, SYGVQD (reference sequence). The CDR3 reads CASSEEPGVGETQYF. CDR3 nucleotide sequence: TGCGCCAGCAGTGAGGAGCCCGGGGTAGGTGAGACCCAGTACTTC.

This clone has just a few counts. This sequence joins TRBV30 and TRBJ2-7; weak D call: TRBD1 (6 bases). From germline, CDR1 is GTSNPN and CDR2 SVGIG (reference sequence). Trimming took 2 bases from V and 2 from J, leaving 13 bases between them. This CDR3 has 14 residues. For the CDR3, the DNA is TGTGCCTGGAGTTGGGGGCCAGCCCCCTACGAGCAGTACTTC. Its protein is CAWSWGPAPYEQYF.

The chain is built from TRBV28 and TRBJ2-7; 7 bases agree with TRBD2. Germline assignment: CDR1 MDHEN and CDR2 SYDVKM. The CDR3 spans 16 residues. Trimming cost V 5 bases and J 3 bases; bases outside gene matches: 13. The DNA for the CDR3 is TGTGCCAGCAGTCCCCGGGCTAGCGGAGACTACTACGAGCAGTACTTC. Translated, it gives CASSPRASGDYYEQYF.